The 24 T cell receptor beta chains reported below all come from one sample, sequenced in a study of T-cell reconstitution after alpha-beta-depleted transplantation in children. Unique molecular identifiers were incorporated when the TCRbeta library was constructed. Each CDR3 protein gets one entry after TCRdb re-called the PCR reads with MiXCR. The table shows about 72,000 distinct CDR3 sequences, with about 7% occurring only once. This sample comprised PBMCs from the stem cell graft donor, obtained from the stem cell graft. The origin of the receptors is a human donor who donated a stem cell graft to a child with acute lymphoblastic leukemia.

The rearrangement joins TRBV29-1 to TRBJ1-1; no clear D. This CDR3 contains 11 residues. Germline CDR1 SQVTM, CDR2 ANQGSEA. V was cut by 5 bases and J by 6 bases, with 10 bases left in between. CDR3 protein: CSVQRRPEAFF. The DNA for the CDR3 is TGCAGCGTTCAGCGGCGGCCTGAAGCTTTCTTT.

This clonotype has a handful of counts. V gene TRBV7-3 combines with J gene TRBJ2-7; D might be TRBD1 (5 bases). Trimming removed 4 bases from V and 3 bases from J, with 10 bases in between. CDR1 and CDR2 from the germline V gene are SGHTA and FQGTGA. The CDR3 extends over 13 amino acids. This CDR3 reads CASSYTQGYEQYF. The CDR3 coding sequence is TGTGCCAGCAGCTACACTCAGGGCTACGAGCAGTACTTC.

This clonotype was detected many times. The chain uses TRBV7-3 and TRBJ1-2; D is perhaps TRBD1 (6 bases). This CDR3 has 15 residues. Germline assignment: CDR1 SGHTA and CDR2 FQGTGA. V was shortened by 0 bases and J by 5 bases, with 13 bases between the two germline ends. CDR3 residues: CASSLTNRESYGYTF. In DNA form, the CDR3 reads TGTGCCAGCAGCTTAACGAACAGGGAGTCTTATGGCTACACCTTC.

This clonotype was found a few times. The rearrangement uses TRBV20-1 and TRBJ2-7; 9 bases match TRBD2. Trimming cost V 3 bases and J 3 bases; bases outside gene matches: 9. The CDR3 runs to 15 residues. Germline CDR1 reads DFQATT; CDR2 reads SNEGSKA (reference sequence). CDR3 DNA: TGCAGTGCTAGGGATGAGCGGGAGGCACACTACGAGCAGTACTTC. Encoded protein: CSARDEREAHYEQYF.

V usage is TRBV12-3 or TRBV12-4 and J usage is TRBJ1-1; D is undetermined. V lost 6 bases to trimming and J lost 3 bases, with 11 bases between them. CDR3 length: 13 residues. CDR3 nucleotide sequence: TGTGCCAGCAGCCCGGAACCGGACACTGAAGCTTTCTTT. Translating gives CASSPEPDTEAFF.

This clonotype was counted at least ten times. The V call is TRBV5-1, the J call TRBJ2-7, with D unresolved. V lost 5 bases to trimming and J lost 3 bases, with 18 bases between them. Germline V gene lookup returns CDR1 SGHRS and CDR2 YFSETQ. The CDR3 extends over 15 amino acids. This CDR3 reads CASSLLSDTFYEQYF. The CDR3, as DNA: TGCGCCAGCAGTCTCCTGTCCGACACCTTCTACGAGCAGTACTTC.

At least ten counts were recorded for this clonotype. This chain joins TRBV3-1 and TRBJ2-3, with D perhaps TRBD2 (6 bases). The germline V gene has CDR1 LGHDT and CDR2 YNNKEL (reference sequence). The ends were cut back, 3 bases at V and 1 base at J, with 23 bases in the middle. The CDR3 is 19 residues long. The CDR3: CASSHPPRGGVGGTDTQYF. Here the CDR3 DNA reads TGTGCCAGCAGCCACCCCCCCCGGGGAGGAGTCGGGGGCACAGATACGCAGTATTTT.

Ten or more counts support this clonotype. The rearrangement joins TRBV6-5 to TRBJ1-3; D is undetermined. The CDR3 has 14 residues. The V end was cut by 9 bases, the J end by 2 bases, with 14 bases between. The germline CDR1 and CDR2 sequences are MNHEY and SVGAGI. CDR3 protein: CARRPDPTGNTIYF. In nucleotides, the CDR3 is TGTGCCAGAAGACCGGACCCTACTGGAAACACCATATATTTT.

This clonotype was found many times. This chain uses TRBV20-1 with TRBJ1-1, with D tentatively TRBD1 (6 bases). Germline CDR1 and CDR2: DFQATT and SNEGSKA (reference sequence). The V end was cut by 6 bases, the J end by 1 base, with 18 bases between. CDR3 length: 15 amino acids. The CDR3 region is CSAWGGAHGNTEAFF. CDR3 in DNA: TGCAGTGCCTGGGGGGGGGCCCATGGGAACACTGAAGCTTTCTTT.

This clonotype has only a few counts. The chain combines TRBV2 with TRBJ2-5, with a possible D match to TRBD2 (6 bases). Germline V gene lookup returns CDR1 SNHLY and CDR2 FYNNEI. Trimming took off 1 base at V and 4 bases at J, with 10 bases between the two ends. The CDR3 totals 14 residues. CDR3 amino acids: CASSEVRGGETQYF. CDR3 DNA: TGTGCCAGCAGTGAAGTGCGGGGAGGAGAGACCCAGTACTTC.

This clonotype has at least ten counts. The DNA of the CDR3 is TGTGCCAGCAGCCAAGGGGCAGCGGGAGGGAATGAGCAGTTCTTC. It translates to CASSQGAAGGNEQFF. This chain connects TRBV3-1 to TRBJ2-1; 10 bases are shared with TRBD2. Trimming took 1 base from V and 7 from J; bases not matched to a gene: 4. CDR3 length equals 15 residues. Germline V gene sequence: CDR1 LGHDT, CDR2 YNNKEL (reference sequence).

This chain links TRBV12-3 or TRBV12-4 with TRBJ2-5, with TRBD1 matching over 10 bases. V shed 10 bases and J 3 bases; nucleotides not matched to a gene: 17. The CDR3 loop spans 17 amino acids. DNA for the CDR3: TGTGCCACCTCGGCCGGGACAGGGGCCTTTATCGAAGAGACCCAGTACTTC. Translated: CATSAGTGAFIEETQYF.

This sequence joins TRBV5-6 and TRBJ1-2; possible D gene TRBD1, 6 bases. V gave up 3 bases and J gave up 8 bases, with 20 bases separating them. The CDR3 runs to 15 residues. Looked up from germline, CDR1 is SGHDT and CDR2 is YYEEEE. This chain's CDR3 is CASSSLLDRSRGYTF. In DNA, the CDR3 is TGTGCCAGCAGCTCACTACTCGACAGGAGTCGGGGCTACACCTTC.

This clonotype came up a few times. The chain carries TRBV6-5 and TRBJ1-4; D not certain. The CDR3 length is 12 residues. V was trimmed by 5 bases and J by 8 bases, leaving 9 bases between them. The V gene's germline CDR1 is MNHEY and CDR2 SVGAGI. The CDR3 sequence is CASSDYTEKLFF. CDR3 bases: TGTGCCAGCAGTGATTATACCGAAAAACTGTTTTTT.

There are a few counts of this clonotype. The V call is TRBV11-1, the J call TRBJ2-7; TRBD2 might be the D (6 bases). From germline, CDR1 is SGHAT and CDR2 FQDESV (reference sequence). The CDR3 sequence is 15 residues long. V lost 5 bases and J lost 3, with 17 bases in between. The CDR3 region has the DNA TGTGCCAGCAGCCCCCGGCGGGACGGTTACTACGAGCAGTACTTC. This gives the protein CASSPRRDGYYEQYF.

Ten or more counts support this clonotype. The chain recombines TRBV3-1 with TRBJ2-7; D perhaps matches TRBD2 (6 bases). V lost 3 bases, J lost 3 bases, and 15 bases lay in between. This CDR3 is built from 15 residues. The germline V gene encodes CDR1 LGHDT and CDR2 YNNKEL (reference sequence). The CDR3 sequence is CASSHGTRPYYEQYF. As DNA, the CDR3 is TGTGCCAGCAGCCACGGGACTCGGCCCTACTACGAGCAGTACTTC.

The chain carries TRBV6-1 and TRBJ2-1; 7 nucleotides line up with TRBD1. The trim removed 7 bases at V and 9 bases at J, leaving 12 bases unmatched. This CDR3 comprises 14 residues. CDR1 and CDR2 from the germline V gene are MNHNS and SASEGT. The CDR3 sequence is CASKQGFGFSEQFF. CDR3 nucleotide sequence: TGTGCCAGCAAACAGGGGTTTGGGTTTAGTGAGCAGTTCTTC.

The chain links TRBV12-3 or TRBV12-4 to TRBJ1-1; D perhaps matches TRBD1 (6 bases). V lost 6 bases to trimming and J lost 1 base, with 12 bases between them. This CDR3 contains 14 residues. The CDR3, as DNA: TGTGCCAGCAGGCCCTCGGGACAGAACACTGAAGCTTTCTTT. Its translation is CASRPSGQNTEAFF.

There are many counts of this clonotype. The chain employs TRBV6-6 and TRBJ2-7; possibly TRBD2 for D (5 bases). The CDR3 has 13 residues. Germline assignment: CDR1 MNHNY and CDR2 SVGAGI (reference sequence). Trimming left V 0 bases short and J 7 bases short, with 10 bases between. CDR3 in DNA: TGTGCCAGCAGTTACTCGCGGGCCGAGGAGCAGTACTTC. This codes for CASSYSRAEEQYF.

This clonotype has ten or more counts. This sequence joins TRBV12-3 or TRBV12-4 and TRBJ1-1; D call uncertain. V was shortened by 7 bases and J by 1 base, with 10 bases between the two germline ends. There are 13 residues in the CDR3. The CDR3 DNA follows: TGTGCCAGCATTAAGACCCAGAACACTGAAGCTTTCTTT. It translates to CASIKTQNTEAFF.

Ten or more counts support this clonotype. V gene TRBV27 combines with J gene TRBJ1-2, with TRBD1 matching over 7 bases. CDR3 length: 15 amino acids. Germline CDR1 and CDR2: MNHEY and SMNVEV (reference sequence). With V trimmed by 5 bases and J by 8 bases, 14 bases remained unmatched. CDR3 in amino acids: CASSPGTDRFFGYTF. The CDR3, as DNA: TGTGCCAGCAGTCCGGGGACAGATAGGTTCTTCGGCTACACCTTC.

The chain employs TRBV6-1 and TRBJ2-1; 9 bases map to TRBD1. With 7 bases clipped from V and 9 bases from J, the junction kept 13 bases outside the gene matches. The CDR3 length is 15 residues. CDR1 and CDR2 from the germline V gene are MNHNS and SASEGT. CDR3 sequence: CASTRTRDRDSEQFF. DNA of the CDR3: TGTGCCAGCACCAGAACCCGGGACAGGGACAGTGAGCAGTTCTTC.

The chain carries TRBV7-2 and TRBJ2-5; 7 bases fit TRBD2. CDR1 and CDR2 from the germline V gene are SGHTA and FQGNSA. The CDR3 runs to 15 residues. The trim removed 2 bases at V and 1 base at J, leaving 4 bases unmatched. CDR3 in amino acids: CASSLIGGGQETQYF. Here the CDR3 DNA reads TGTGCCAGCAGCTTAATAGGCGGGGGCCAAGAGACCCAGTACTTC.

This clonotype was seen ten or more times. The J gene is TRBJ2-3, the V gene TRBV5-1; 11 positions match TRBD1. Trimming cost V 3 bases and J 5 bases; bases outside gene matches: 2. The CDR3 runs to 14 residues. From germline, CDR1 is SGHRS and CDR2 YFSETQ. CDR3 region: CASSWTGGRDTQYF. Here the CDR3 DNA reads TGCGCCAGCAGCTGGACAGGGGGCAGAGATACGCAGTATTTT.